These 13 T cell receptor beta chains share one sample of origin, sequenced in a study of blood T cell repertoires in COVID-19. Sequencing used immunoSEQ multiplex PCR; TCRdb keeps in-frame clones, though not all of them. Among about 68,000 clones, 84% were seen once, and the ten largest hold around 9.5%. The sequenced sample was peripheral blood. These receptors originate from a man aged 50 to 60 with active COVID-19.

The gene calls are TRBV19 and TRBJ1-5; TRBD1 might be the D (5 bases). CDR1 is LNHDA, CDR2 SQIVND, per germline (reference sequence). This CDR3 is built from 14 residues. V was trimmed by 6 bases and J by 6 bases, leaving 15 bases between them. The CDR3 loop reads CASRFDVGLQPQHF. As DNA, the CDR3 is TGTGCCAGTAGGTTCGACGTGGGGCTTCAGCCCCAGCATTTT.

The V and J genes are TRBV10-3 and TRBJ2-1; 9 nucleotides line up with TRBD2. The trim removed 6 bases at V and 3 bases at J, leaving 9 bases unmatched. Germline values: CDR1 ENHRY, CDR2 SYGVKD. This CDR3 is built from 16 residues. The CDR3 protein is CAIRAQTSGLYNEQFF. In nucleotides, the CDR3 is TGTGCCATCAGGGCACAGACTAGCGGTCTCTACAATGAGCAGTTCTTC.

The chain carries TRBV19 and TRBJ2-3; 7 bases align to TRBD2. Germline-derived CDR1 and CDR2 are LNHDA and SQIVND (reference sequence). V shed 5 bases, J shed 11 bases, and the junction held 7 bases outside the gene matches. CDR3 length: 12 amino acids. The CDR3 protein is CASSAWGGGQYF. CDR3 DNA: TGTGCCAGTAGTGCCTGGGGGGGAGGGCAGTATTTT.

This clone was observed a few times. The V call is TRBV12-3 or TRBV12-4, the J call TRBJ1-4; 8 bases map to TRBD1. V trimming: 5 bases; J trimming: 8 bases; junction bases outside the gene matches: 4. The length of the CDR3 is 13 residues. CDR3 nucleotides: TGTGCCAGCAGTAGAGACAGGGGCGAAAAACTGTTTTTT. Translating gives CASSRDRGEKLFF.

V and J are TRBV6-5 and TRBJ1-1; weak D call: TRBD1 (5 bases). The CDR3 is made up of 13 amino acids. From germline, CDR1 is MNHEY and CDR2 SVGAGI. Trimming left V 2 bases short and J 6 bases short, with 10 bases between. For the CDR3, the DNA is TGTGCCAGCAGTTACCAGGGCATTGCTGAAGCTTTCTTT. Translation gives CASSYQGIAEAFF.

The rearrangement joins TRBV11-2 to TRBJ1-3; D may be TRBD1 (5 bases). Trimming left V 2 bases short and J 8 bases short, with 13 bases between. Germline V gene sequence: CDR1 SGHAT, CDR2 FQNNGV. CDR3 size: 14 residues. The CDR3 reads CASSLPGRLDTIYF. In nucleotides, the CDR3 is TGTGCCAGCAGCTTACCAGGGAGGCTTGACACCATATATTTT.

DNA for the CDR3: TGTGCCAGCTCAGCCGGGACAGGGGAAGATACGCAGTATTTT. Encoded protein: CASSAGTGEDTQYF. This chain links TRBV18 with TRBJ2-3; 10 bases fit TRBD1. This CDR3 spans 14 amino acids. Germline CDR1 KGHSH, CDR2 LQKENI. V gave up 5 bases and J gave up 5 bases; unmatched junction bases: 4.

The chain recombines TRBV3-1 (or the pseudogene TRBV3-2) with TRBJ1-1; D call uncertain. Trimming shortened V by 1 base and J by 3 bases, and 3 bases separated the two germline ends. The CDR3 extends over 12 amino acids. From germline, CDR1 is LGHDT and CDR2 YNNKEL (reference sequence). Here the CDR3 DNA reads TGTGCCAGCAGCCAAGCTGACACTGAAGCTTTCTTT. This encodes CASSQADTEAFF.

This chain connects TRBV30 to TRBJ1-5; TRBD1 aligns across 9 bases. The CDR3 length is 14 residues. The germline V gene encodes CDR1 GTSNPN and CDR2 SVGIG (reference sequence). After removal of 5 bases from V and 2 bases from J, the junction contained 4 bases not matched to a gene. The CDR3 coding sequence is TGTGCCTGGTGTGGACAGGGGCGCAATCAGCCCCAGCATTTT. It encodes CAWCGQGRNQPQHF.

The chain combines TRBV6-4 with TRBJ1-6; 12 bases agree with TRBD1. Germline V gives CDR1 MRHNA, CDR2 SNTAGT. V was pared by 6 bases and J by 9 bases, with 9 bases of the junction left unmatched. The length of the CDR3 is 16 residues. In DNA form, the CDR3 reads TGTGCCAGCAGCCCCGGGACAGGGGGCTTCGGTTCACCCCTCCACTTT. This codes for CASSPGTGGFGSPLHF.

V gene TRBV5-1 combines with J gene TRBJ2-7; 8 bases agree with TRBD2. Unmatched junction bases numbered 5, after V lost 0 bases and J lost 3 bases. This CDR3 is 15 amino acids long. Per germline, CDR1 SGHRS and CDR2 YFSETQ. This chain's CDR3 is CASSLEAGDGYEQYF. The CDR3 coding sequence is TGCGCCAGCAGCTTGGAAGCGGGGGACGGCTACGAGCAGTACTTC.

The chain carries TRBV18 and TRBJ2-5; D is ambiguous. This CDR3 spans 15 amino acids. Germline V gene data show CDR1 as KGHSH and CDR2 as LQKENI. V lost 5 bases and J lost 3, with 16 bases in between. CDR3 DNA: TGTGCCAGCTCAGCCATAATACAGACGGAAGAGACCCAGTACTTC. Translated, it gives CASSAIIQTEETQYF.

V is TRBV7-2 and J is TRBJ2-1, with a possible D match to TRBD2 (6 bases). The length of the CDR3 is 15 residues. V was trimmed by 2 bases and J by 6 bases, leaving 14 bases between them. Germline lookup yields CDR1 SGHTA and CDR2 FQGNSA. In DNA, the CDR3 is TGTGCCAGCAGCTTAATGGGGGGTCGGGTCAATGAGCAGTTCTTC. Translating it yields CASSLMGGRVNEQFF. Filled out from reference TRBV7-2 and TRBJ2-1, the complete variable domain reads GAGVSQSPSNKVTEKGKDVELRCDPISGHTALYWYRQSLGQGLEFLIYFQGNSAPDKSGLPSDRFSAERTGGSVSTLTIQRTQQEDSAVYLCASSLMGGRVNEQFFGPGTRLTVL.